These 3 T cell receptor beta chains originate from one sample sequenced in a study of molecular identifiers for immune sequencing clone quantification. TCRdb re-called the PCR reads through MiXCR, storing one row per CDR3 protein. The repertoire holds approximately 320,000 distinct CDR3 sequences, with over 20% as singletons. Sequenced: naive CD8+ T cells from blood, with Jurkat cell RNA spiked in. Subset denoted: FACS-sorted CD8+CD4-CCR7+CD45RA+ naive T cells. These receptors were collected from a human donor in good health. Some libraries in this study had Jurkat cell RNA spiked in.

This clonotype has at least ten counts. The CDR3 DNA reads TGTGCCAGCAGCCAAGGCGGGCTAAATTCCTACGAGCAGTACTTC. Amino acids: CASSQGGLNSYEQYF. The chain combines TRBV4-2 with TRBJ2-7; D perhaps matches TRBD2 (5 bases). V was clipped by 1 base and J by 1 base, with 11 bases between them. Germline V gene data show CDR1 as LGHNA and CDR2 as YNFKEQ. This CDR3 has 15 amino acids.

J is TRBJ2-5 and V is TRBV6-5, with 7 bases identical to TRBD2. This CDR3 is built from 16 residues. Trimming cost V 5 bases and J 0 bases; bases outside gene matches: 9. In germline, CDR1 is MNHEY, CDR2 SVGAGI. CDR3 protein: CASSRTRAPYQETQYF. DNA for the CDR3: TGTGCCAGCAGTCGGACTAGGGCGCCCTACCAAGAGACCCAGTACTTC.

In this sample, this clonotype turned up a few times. This chain's CDR3 is CASSLSGTAGETQYF. CDR3 in DNA: TGTGCCAGCAGTTTATCAGGGACCGCGGGGGAGACCCAGTACTTC. The chain employs TRBV27 and TRBJ2-5; the D gene is possibly TRBD2 (6 bases). Germline CDR1 MNHEY, CDR2 SMNVEV (reference sequence). The CDR3 has 15 amino acids. V lost 0 bases and J lost 5, with 13 bases in between.